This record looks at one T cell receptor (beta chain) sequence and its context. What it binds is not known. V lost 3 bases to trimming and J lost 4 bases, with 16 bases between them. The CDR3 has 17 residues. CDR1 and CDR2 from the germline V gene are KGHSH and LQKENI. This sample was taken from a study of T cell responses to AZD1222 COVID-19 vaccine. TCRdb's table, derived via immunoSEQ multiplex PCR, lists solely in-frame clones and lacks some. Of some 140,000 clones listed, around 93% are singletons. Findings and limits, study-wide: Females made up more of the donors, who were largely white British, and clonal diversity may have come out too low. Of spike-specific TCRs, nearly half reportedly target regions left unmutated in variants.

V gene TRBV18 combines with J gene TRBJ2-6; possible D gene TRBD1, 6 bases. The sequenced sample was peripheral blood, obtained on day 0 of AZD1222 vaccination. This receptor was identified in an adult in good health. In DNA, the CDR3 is TGTGCCAGCTCACCGGGGACACCCTCGTCGGGGGCCAACGTCCTGACTTTC. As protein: CASSPGTPSSGANVLTF.